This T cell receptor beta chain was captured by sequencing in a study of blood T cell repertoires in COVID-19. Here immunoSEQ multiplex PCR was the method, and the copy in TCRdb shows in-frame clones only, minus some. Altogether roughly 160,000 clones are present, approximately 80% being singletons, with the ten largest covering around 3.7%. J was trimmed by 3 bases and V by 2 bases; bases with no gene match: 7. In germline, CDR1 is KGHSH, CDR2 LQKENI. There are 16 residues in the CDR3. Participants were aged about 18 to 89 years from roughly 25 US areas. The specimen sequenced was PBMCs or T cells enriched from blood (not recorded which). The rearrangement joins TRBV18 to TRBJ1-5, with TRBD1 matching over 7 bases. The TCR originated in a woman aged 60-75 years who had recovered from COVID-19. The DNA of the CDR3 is TGTGCCAGCTCACCAGATCTTGACAGGGACAATCAGCCCCAGCATTTT. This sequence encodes CASSPDLDRDNQPQHF.